The 21 T cell receptor beta chains presented below share a single source sample, sequenced in a study of beta chain features in type 1 diabetes. Expressed TCRB transcripts were sequenced, since all the RNA that had been isolated was reverse transcribed. Repertoires were generated with immunoSEQ multiplex PCR, while TCRdb's copy carries only in-frame clones and drops some. The table records roughly 450,000 clones, approximately 15% of them present only once. Specimen: naive CD4+ T cells from blood. The receptors stem from a man aged 25-45 years in good health.

V usage is TRBV11-1 and J usage is TRBJ2-1; possibly TRBD1 for D (7 bases). From germline, CDR1 is SGHAT and CDR2 FQDESV (reference sequence). The CDR3 runs to 13 residues. Trimming left V 4 bases short and J 7 bases short, with 11 bases between. The CDR3 sequence: CASSSTGRNEQFF. The CDR3 DNA follows: TGTGCCAGCAGCTCGACAGGGAGGAATGAGCAGTTCTTC. Full variable domain (outside the CDR3, taken from reference TRBV11-1 and TRBJ2-1): EAEVAQSPRYKITEKSQAVAFWCDPISGHATLYWYRQILGQGPELLVQFQDESVVDDSQLPKDRFSAERLKGVDSTLKIQPAELGDSAMYLCASSSTGRNEQFFGPGTRLTVL.

In this sample, this clone turned up a few times. This chain uses TRBV6-5 with TRBJ1-2; D uncertain. The V end was cut by 2 bases, the J end by 0 bases, with 13 bases between. The CDR3 loop spans 16 amino acids. Germline V gives CDR1 MNHEY, CDR2 SVGAGI. The CDR3, as DNA: TGTGCCAGCAGTTACACCTACCTGTACGCTAACTATGGCTACACCTTC. Its protein is CASSYTYLYANYGYTF.

This rearrangement joins TRBV4-1 to TRBJ2-5; 7 bases fit TRBD2. V shed 4 bases, J shed 3 bases, and the junction held 5 bases outside the gene matches. Germline V lookup: CDR1 MGHRA, CDR2 YSYEKL. The length of the CDR3 is 14 residues. In DNA, the CDR3 is TGCGCCAGCAGCCTTACCGGGACTAAAGAGACCCAGTACTTC. Translated, it gives CASSLTGTKETQYF.

The chain carries TRBV7-9 and TRBJ1-2; D is undetermined. Germline CDR1 SEHNR, CDR2 FQNEAQ (reference sequence). V lost 5 bases, J lost 6 bases, and 13 bases lay in between. CDR3 length: 13 amino acids. Here the CDR3 reads CASSLREGNGYTF. The CDR3 nucleotides read TGTGCCAGCAGCCTCCGAGAGGGTAATGGCTACACCTTC.

For the CDR3, the DNA is TGTGCCAGCAGTGAAGCGGGGGGCGCGTACAATGAGCAGTTCTTC. This codes for CASSEAGGAYNEQFF. The chain recombines TRBV2 with TRBJ2-1, with D perhaps matching TRBD1 or TRBD2 (6 bases each). V lost 0 bases and J lost 4, with 10 bases in between. The length of the CDR3 is 15 residues. Germline V gene lookup returns CDR1 SNHLY and CDR2 FYNNEI. Together with reference TRBV2 and TRBJ2-1, the CDR3 gives the full variable domain: EPEVTQTPSHQVTQMGQEVILRCVPISNHLYFYWYRQILGQKVEFLVSFYNNEISEKSEIFDDQFSVERPDGSNFTLKIRSTKLEDSAMYFCASSEAGGAYNEQFFGPGTRLTVL.

This clone was recorded a few times. The chain combines TRBV9 with TRBJ2-7; TRBD2 agrees at 10 bases. The CDR3 has 15 residues. CDR1 SGDLS and CDR2 YYNGEE come from the germline V gene. The V and J ends lost 3 bases and 3 bases, in that order; junction bases with no gene match: 6. Here the CDR3 reads CASSDSSGSFYEQYV. The CDR3 DNA reads TGTGCCAGCAGCGACTCTAGCGGGAGCTTCTACGAGCAGTACGTC.

The chain uses TRBV5-1 and TRBJ2-7, with TRBD2 matching over 11 bases. CDR1 and CDR2 from the germline V gene are SGHRS and YFSETQ. V dropped 4 bases and J dropped 1; count of bases not matched to a gene: 7. The CDR3 is made up of 16 amino acids. The chain's CDR3 is CASSRLAGSTSYEQYF. The CDR3 nucleotides are TGCGCCAGCAGCCGACTAGCGGGGTCGACTTCCTACGAGCAGTACTTC.

This chain connects TRBV14 to TRBJ1-2; possible D gene TRBD1, 5 bases. The germline V and J ends were trimmed by 4 bases and 8 bases, with 14 bases remaining between them. Germline CDR1 SGHDN, CDR2 FVKESK. The CDR3 loop spans 13 amino acids. CDR3 in amino acids: CASSRGRAAGYTF. DNA of the CDR3: TGTGCCAGCAGCCGGGGCAGGGCTGCGGGCTACACCTTC. The full variable domain, rest sourced from reference TRBV14 and TRBJ1-2, is EAGVTQFPSHSVIEKGQTVTLRCDPISGHDNLYWYRRVMGKEIKFLLHFVKESKQDESGMPNNRFLAERTGGTYSTLKVQPAELEDSGVYFCASSRGRAAGYTFGSGTRLTVV.

This rearrangement joins TRBV13 to TRBJ2-7, with a weak D call TRBD1 (5 bases). Trimming shortened V by 3 bases and J by 2 bases, and 11 bases separated the two germline ends. The CDR3 contains 14 residues. CDR1 and CDR2 (germline): PRHDT, FYEKMQ (reference sequence). CDR3 residues: CASSLQDIAYEQYF. The CDR3 DNA reads as TGTGCCAGCAGCTTGCAGGACATCGCCTACGAGCAGTACTTC.

The rearrangement links TRBV11-2 to TRBJ2-7, with a possible D match to TRBD1 (5 bases). The CDR3 runs 14 residues. V dropped 5 bases and J dropped 0 bases, with 11 bases sitting between them. CDR1 and CDR2 from the germline V gene are SGHAT and FQNNGV. Written as DNA, the CDR3 is TGTGCCAGCAGCCCACAGGTCGGCTCCTACGAGCAGTACTTC. It yields the protein CASSPQVGSYEQYF.

This clone was picked up a small number of times. This chain connects TRBV6-6 to TRBJ2-1; tentative D call: TRBD1 (5 bases). V was trimmed by 4 bases and J by 8 bases, leaving 21 bases between them. Germline loops: CDR1 MNHNY, CDR2 SVGAGI (reference sequence). This CDR3 is 16 amino acids long. In DNA, the CDR3 is TGTGCCAGCAGTTTAGAAGGGGCACACCGCCCTCATGAGCAGTTCTTC. Its protein is CASSLEGAHRPHEQFF.

The chain links TRBV5-1 to TRBJ2-5; 8 bases fit TRBD2. The junction had 9 bases not matched to a gene; V was cut back by 0 bases and J by 5 bases. Germline loops: CDR1 SGHRS, CDR2 YFSETQ. The CDR3 has 16 residues. The CDR3 loop is CASSLEGRTSWETQYF. The DNA of the CDR3 is TGCGCCAGCAGCTTGGAGGGGCGGACTAGCTGGGAGACCCAGTACTTC. Full variable domain (remainder filled in from reference TRBV5-1 and TRBJ2-5): KAGVTQTPRYLIKTRGQQVTLSCSPISGHRSVSWYQQTPGQGLQFLFEYFSETQRNKGNFPGRFSGRQFSNSRSEMNVSTLELGDSALYLCASSLEGRTSWETQYFGPGTRLLVL.

A remark on this clone: Other DNA sequences of this sample code for an identical CDR3. This chain links TRBV7-9 with TRBJ2-1, with TRBD1 matching 8 bases. J was trimmed by 0 bases and V by 5 bases; bases with no gene match: 3. Germline assignment: CDR1 SEHNR and CDR2 FQNEAQ (reference sequence). The CDR3 runs 15 residues. CDR3 nucleotide sequence: TGTGCCAGCAGCGGGGACAGGAGCTCCTACAATGAGCAGTTCTTC. Protein sequence: CASSGDRSSYNEQFF.

This clone occurred a few times. The J gene is TRBJ2-3, the V gene TRBV7-9, with a weak D call TRBD2 (5 bases). The CDR3 has 13 amino acids. Germline values: CDR1 SEHNR, CDR2 FQNEAQ (reference sequence). V was pared by 4 bases and J by 14 bases, with 19 bases between. For the CDR3, the DNA is TGTGCCAGCAGCTCCTCCGGGGAAGAGACCCGGTATTTT. Translation: CASSSSGEETRYF.

This chain connects TRBV5-4 to TRBJ2-1, with unresolved D. CDR3 length: 12 amino acids. V gave up 3 bases and J gave up 10 bases, with 11 bases separating them. Germline V CDR1 and CDR2: SGHNT, YYREEE (reference sequence). DNA of the CDR3: TGTGCCAGCAGCTCCCAGTCCTGGGAGCAGTTCTTC. Its translation is CASSSQSWEQFF.

This clone appeared a single time. The chain links TRBV7-6 to TRBJ2-3; TRBD1 matches at 8 bases. Trimming took 0 bases from V and 2 from J; bases not matched to a gene: 4. The CDR3 runs to 16 residues. Germline V CDR1 and CDR2: SGHVS, FNYEAQ. CDR3 DNA sequence: TGTGCCAGCAGCTTAGCAGGACAGGGAGTCACAGATACGCAGTATTTT. Translation: CASSLAGQGVTDTQYF.

This clone occurred a few times. The gene calls are TRBV27 and TRBJ2-1; no clear D gene. V was clipped by 0 bases and J by 7 bases, with 7 bases between them. The CDR3 has 13 residues. The V gene's germline CDR1 is MNHEY and CDR2 SMNVEV (reference sequence). CDR3 DNA: TGTGCCAGCAGTTTATCGAGGCCTAATGAGCAGTTCTTC. It specifies CASSLSRPNEQFF.

This clone appeared a few times. The J gene is TRBJ2-7, the V gene TRBV27, with 7 positions matching TRBD1. Germline CDR1 reads MNHEY; CDR2 reads SMNVEV (reference sequence). V lost 6 bases to trimming and J lost 0 bases; unmatched junction nucleotides: 11. The CDR3 loop spans 16 amino acids. In DNA, the CDR3 is TGTGCCAGCAGAGCTCGTACCGGGACAGCCTCCTACGAGCAGTACTTC. It encodes CASRARTGTASYEQYF.

In this sample, this clone turned up a few times. The V and J genes are TRBV30 and TRBJ2-7, with D unclear. Germline-derived CDR1 and CDR2 are GTSNPN and SVGIG (reference sequence). The CDR3 totals 12 residues. V lost 1 base and J lost 4, with 8 bases in between. The CDR3 here is CAWSGSGYEQYV. CDR3 in DNA: TGTGCCTGGAGTGGATCGGGTTACGAGCAGTACGTC.

This clone has a handful of counts. The junction does not match germline at one end; this may be a read error. This same CDR3 is encoded by further DNA sequences in the sample. The J gene is TRBJ2-3, the V gene TRBV7-7; TRBD2 matches at 14 bases. Germline CDR1 reads SSHAT; CDR2 reads FNYEAQ (reference sequence). The CDR3 covers 16 residues. The CDR3 DNA sequence: TGTGCTAGCAGCCTGGGACTAGCGGGAGTAGCAGATACGCAGTATTTT. Translating gives CASSLGLAGVADTQYF. Full variable domain (missing parts from reference TRBV7-7 and TRBJ2-3): GAGVSQSPRYKVTKRGQDVTLRCDPISSHATLYWYQQALGQGPEFLTYFNYEAQPDKSGLPSDRFSAERPEGSISTLTIQRTEQRDSAMYRCASSLGLAGVADTQYFGPGTRLTVL.

The chain joins TRBV7-2 to TRBJ1-1, with a possible D match to TRBD1 (6 bases). The CDR3 runs 11 residues. In germline, CDR1 is SGHTA, CDR2 FQGNSA. Trimming left V 1 base short and J 12 bases short, with 9 bases between. The CDR3 sequence: CASSLGRGTFF. Written as DNA, the CDR3 is TGTGCCAGCAGCTTAGGCAGGGGAACTTTCTTT.